This T cell receptor beta chain was recovered during a study of blood T cell repertoires in COVID-19. The wider study: Nucleic acid was either cDNA or gDNA, and it came from T cells, B-cell-depleted T cells, or PBMCs.

Here immunoSEQ multiplex PCR was the method, and the copy in TCRdb shows in-frame clones only, minus some. Of some 65,000 clones listed, approximately 85% were seen once; the top ten hold 2.5% to 3%. The germline V gene encodes CDR1 SGHRS and CDR2 YFSETQ. The CDR3 consists of 13 residues. V lost 6 bases and J lost 6, with 15 bases in between. What was sequenced was peripheral blood. The chain carries TRBV5-1 and TRBJ1-1; TRBD1 is a possible D gene (5 bases). This TCR was sampled from a man at least 80 years old with acute or convalescent COVID-19. The CDR3 spells CASNSPTASEAFF. In DNA form, the CDR3 reads TGCGCCAGCAACTCGCCGACAGCTTCTGAAGCTTTCTTT.